One and the same sample provided the 21 T cell receptor beta chains below, sequenced in a study of preoperative IRX-2 immunotherapy in early breast cancer (dated by TCRdb to the late 2010s). Read against the paper, the sample's treatment or condition label means: preoperative locoregional IRX-2 cytokine immunotherapy. The library was produced with the immunoSEQ multiplex PCR assay. The clones in this table, taken by TCRdb from immuneACCESS, are in-frame only. Not every clone is retained; where verified, under half of the shortfall comes from an unresolved V gene, and the cause of the rest is unknown. The sample yields 95,000 to 100,000 clones; 70% to 90% were counted once. The ten top clones hold over 2% of the sample. The source material was tumor tissue, sampled after IRX-2 immunotherapy. These receptors all come from a human donor with breast cancer.

V gene TRBV6-8 combines with J gene TRBJ1-4, with unresolved D. V gave up 5 bases and J gave up 3 bases, with 16 bases separating them. CDR1 and CDR2 (germline): MNHGY, SAAAGT. The CDR3 extends over 16 amino acids. The CDR3 is CASSRTLLRPNEKLFF. CDR3 nucleotides: TGTGCCAGCAGTCGGACTCTCCTGAGGCCTAATGAAAAACTGTTTTTT.

This clone was picked up one time. The chain has TRBV6-8 and TRBJ2-2; TRBD2 is a possible D gene (6 bases). Germline V lookup: CDR1 MNHGY, CDR2 SAAAGT. Trimming cost V 6 bases and J 5 bases, with 13 bases left between them. The CDR3 sequence is 14 residues long. As DNA, the CDR3 is TGTGCCAGCAGCCGGGGGTTGGTAACCGGGGAGCTGTTTTTT. Translated: CASSRGLVTGELFF.

The chain employs TRBV28 and TRBJ1-2; D is possibly TRBD1 (5 bases). Trimming removed 2 bases from V and 8 bases from J, with 9 bases in between. CDR1 and CDR2 from the germline V gene are MDHEN and SYDVKM. The CDR3 sequence is 12 residues long. In nucleotides, the CDR3 is TGTGCCAGCAGTTTAGCAGGGTTAGGCTACACCTTC. Amino acids: CASSLAGLGYTF.

This clone was detected only once. The chain carries TRBV19 and TRBJ2-1, with 9 bases that match TRBD2. The CDR3 has 16 amino acids. Trimming took 10 bases from V and 2 from J; bases not matched to a gene: 12. Looked up from germline, CDR1 is LNHDA and CDR2 is SQIVND (reference sequence). The CDR3, as DNA: TGTGCCAATAAGGAAGGCGGGAGGGGCACCTACAATGAGCAGTTCTTC. Its protein product is CANKEGGRGTYNEQFF.

The chain is built from TRBV6-8 and TRBJ1-1; D may be TRBD1 (5 bases). The CDR3 runs to 14 residues. Germline loops: CDR1 MNHGY, CDR2 SAAAGT. V gave up 6 bases and J gave up 5 bases, with 16 bases separating them. The CDR3 here is CASREDISGTEAFF. In nucleotides, the CDR3 is TGTGCCAGCAGGGAAGACATTTCAGGGACTGAAGCTTTCTTT.

This sequence joins TRBV5-1 and TRBJ1-2; D is unclear. V was cut by 2 bases and J by 6 bases, with 20 bases left in between. CDR1 and CDR2 (germline): SGHRS, YFSETQ. This CDR3 spans 16 amino acids. CDR3 residues: CASSLELANRNNGYTF. CDR3 bases: TGCGCCAGCAGCTTAGAATTGGCAAACCGGAACAATGGCTACACCTTC.

The chain carries TRBV28 and TRBJ2-7; no clear D gene. CDR1 and CDR2 from the germline V gene are MDHEN and SYDVKM. The CDR3 consists of 12 residues. Trimming stripped 5 bases from V and 7 bases from J, with 12 bases between. DNA for the CDR3: TGTGCCAGCAGTCCGCGAGTGGAAGAGCAGTACTTC. Protein sequence: CASSPRVEEQYF.

A single count supports this clone. V is TRBV23-1 and J is TRBJ2-6; 8 bases are a match to TRBD1. TRBV23-1 is an ORF; its function is uncertain. V shed 6 bases, J shed 0 bases, and the junction held 4 bases outside the gene matches. This CDR3 is built from 16 residues. The CDR3: CASSSGQGSGANVLTF. Written as DNA, the CDR3 is TGCGCCAGCAGCTCTGGACAGGGCTCTGGGGCCAACGTCCTGACTTTC.

This CDR3 is CASSLPGPYEQYF. Here the CDR3 DNA reads TGTGCCAGCAGCCTCCCGGGTCCCTACGAGCAGTACTTC. The V gene is TRBV14, the J gene TRBJ2-7; D gene uncertain. Germline V gene data show CDR1 as SGHDN and CDR2 as FVKESK. Trimming removed 4 bases at V and 2 bases at J, with 9 bases between. The CDR3 loop spans 13 amino acids.

This sequence joins TRBV28 and TRBJ2-2; 8 bases map to TRBD2. This CDR3 contains 16 residues. V was clipped by 6 bases and J by 5 bases; unmatched bases: 11. The germline V gene encodes CDR1 MDHEN and CDR2 SYDVKM. CDR3 bases: TGTGCCAGCAGCGGAACCGGGACTAGTCTTACCGGGGAGCTGTTTTTT. This codes for CASSGTGTSLTGELFF.

This chain connects TRBV14 to TRBJ2-1, with D possibly called TRBD1 or TRBD2 (5 bases each). CDR1 and CDR2 (germline): SGHDN, FVKESK. This CDR3 has 14 residues. The V and J ends lost 5 bases and 5 bases respectively, with 13 bases between them. The DNA of the CDR3 is TGTGCCAGCAGCTTTAGAGGGGCCCACAATGAGCAGTTCTTC. As protein: CASSFRGAHNEQFF.

The rearrangement joins TRBV30 to TRBJ1-2; no clear D gene. V lost 1 base to trimming and J lost 8 bases, with 11 bases between them. The CDR3 sequence is 12 residues long. CDR1 and CDR2 (germline): GTSNPN, SVGIG (reference sequence). In DNA form, the CDR3 reads TGTGCCTGGAGTGCCCTCGTAGGGGGCTACACCTTC. Translated: CAWSALVGGYTF.

V usage is TRBV6-7 and J usage is TRBJ1-2, with 7 nucleotides matching TRBD1. TRBV6-7 falls under the ORF class, with uncertain function. V shed 9 bases, J shed 8 bases, and the junction held 6 bases outside the gene matches. The CDR3 consists of 11 residues. This chain's CDR3 is CASSQGTGYTF. In DNA form, the CDR3 reads TGTGCCAGTTCACAGGGGACCGGCTACACCTTC.

The V gene is TRBV11-3, the J gene TRBJ1-1, with 8 nucleotides matching TRBD1. The germline CDR1 and CDR2 sequences are SGHNT and YENEEA. The CDR3 has 14 residues. Trimming took 3 bases from V and 5 from J; bases not matched to a gene: 5. The CDR3 bases are TGTGCCAGCAGCTTGGGTCACAGGGGGACTGAAGCTTTCTTT. It specifies CASSLGHRGTEAFF. The whole variable domain, remainder taken from reference TRBV11-3 and TRBJ1-1, is EAGVVQSPRYKIIEKKQPVAFWCNPISGHNTLYWYLQNLGQGPELLIRYENEEAVDDSQLPKDRFSAERLKGVDSTLKIQPAELGDSAVYLCASSLGHRGTEAFFGQGTRLTVV.

V gene TRBV29-1 combines with J gene TRBJ2-5; the D gene is possibly TRBD1 (5 bases). V was pared by 4 bases and J by 4 bases, with 13 bases between. The germline V gene encodes CDR1 SQVTM and CDR2 ANQGSEA. The length of the CDR3 is 13 residues. The CDR3 reads CSVVKGFGETQYF. DNA of the CDR3: TGCAGCGTTGTTAAGGGGTTTGGAGAGACCCAGTACTTC.

This clone was detected once. This sequence joins TRBV18 and TRBJ2-2, with TRBD2 as a possible D gene (5 bases). There are 15 residues in the CDR3. The germline V and J ends were trimmed by 1 base and 3 bases, with 9 bases remaining between them. Germline values: CDR1 KGHSH, CDR2 LQKENI. CDR3 sequence: CASSPRQDYTGELFF. The DNA of the CDR3 is TGTGCCAGCTCACCACGGCAGGACTACACCGGGGAGCTGTTTTTT.

V gene TRBV18 combines with J gene TRBJ2-3, with 10 nucleotides matching TRBD1. V lost 3 bases and J lost 0; bases outside the gene matches: 0. The CDR3 consists of 15 residues. Germline assignment: CDR1 KGHSH and CDR2 LQKENI. The CDR3, as DNA: TGTGCCAGCTCACCGGGACAGGGGAGCACAGATACGCAGTATTTT. The encoded protein is CASSPGQGSTDTQYF. Combining the CDR3 with reference TRBV18 and TRBJ2-3 gives the whole variable domain NAGVMQNPRHLVRRRGQEARLRCSPMKGHSHVYWYRQLPEEGLKFMVYLQKENIIDESGMPKERFSAEFPKEGPSILRIQQVVRGDSAAYFCASSPGQGSTDTQYFGPGTRLTVL.

This clone was detected only once. The chain joins TRBV10-3 to TRBJ2-1, with TRBD2 matching 13 bases. From germline, CDR1 is ENHRY and CDR2 SYGVKD. The CDR3 has 19 residues. V was clipped by 0 bases and J by 3 bases; unmatched bases: 8. The CDR3 bases are TGTGCCATCAGTGAGTCTCGGACTAGCGGGAGTGACTTCTACAATGAGCAGTTCTTC. Translated, it gives CAISESRTSGSDFYNEQFF.

The chain recombines TRBV6-8 with TRBJ2-7; D unclear. The CDR3 totals 14 residues. From germline, CDR1 is MNHGY and CDR2 SAAAGT. V gave up 0 bases and J gave up 2 bases, with 8 bases separating them. CDR3 nucleotide sequence: TGTGCCAGCAGTTACTCTTCAGGAACCTACGAGCAGTACTTC. It translates to CASSYSSGTYEQYF.

The chain joins TRBV28 to TRBJ1-4; D unclear. The CDR3 has 16 residues. From germline, CDR1 is MDHEN and CDR2 SYDVKM. V dropped 2 bases and J dropped 5 bases, with 15 bases sitting between them. CDR3 sequence (DNA): TGTGCCAGCAGTTTAAAGGGCAGCTTCAAAAATGAAAAACTGTTTTTT. This codes for CASSLKGSFKNEKLFF.

This chain connects TRBV29-1 to TRBJ1-2, with D possibly TRBD1 on 5 matching bases. From germline, CDR1 is SQVTM and CDR2 ANQGSEA. The CDR3 runs to 12 residues. The V end lost 7 bases, the J end lost 1 base, and 10 bases lay between the germline ends. The CDR3 is CSARGGNYGYTF. Written as DNA, the CDR3 is TGCAGCGCGAGGGGTGGTAACTATGGCTACACCTTC.